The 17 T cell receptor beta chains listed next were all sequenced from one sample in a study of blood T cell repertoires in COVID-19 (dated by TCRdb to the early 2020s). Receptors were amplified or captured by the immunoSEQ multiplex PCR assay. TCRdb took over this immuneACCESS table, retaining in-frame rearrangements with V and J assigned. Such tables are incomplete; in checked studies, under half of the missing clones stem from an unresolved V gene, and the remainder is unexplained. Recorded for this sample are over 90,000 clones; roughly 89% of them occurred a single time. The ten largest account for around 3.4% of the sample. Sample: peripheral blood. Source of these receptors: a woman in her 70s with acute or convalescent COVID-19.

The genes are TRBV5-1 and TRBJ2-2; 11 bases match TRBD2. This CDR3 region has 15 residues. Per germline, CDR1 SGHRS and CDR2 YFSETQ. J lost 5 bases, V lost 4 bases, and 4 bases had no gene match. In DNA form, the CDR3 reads TGCGCCAGCAGCCCTACTAGCGGGAGAACCGGGGAGCTGTTTTTT. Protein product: CASSPTSGRTGELFF.

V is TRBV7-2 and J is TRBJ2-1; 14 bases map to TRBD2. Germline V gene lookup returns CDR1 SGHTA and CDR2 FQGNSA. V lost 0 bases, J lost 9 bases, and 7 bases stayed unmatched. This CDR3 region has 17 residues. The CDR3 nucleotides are TGTGCCAGCAGCTTAGCGAAGACTAGCGGGAGGGGCGGTGAGCAGTTCTTC. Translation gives CASSLAKTSGRGGEQFF.

CDR3 region: CASTPRQGASSYNEQFF. CDR3 DNA: TGTGCCAGCACCCCGAGACAGGGGGCAAGTTCCTACAATGAGCAGTTCTTC. V and J are TRBV7-9 and TRBJ2-1; 10 bases align to TRBD1. Germline loops: CDR1 SEHNR, CDR2 FQNEAQ (reference sequence). The CDR3 is 17 amino acids. V trimming: 7 bases; J trimming: 1 base; junction bases outside the gene matches: 10.

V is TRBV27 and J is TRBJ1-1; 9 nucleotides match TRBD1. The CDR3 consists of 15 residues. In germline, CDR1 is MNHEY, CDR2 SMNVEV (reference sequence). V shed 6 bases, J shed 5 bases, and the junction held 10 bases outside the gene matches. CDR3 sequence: CASSPPGTGLTEAFF. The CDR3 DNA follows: TGTGCCAGCAGCCCCCCCGGGACAGGGCTAACTGAAGCTTTCTTT.

The CDR3 nucleotides read TGTGCCAGCAGTTTTCGGAGCTCTGGAAACACCATATATTTT. Amino acids: CASSFRSSGNTIYF. The rearrangement joins TRBV6-5 to TRBJ1-3; D ambiguous. This CDR3 has 14 amino acids. V lost 4 bases and J lost 0, with 7 bases in between. The V gene's germline CDR1 is MNHEY and CDR2 SVGAGI.

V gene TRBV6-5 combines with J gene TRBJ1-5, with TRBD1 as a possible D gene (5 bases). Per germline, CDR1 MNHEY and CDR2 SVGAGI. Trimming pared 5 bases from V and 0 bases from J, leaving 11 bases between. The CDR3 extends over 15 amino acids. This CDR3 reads CASSPTVSSNQPQHF. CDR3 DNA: TGTGCCAGCAGTCCGACAGTCTCTAGCAATCAGCCCCAGCATTTT.

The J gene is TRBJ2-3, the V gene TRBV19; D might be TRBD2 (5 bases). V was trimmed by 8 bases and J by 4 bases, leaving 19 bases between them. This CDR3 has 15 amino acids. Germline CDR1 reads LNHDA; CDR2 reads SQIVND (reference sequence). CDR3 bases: TGTGCCAGTGGCGGCCTAGGGAGCCTCGCAGATACGCAGTATTTT. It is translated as CASGGLGSLADTQYF.

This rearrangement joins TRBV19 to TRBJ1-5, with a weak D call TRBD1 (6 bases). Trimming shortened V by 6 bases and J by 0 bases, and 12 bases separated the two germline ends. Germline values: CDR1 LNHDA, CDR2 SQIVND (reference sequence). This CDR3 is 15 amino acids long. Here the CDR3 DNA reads TGTGCCAGTAGCCTCGGACAGACTAGCAATCAGCCCCAGCATTTT. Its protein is CASSLGQTSNQPQHF.

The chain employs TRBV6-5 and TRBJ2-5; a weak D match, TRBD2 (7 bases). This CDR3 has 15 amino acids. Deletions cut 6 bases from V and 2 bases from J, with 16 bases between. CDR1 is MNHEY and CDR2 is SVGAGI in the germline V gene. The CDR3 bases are TGTGCCAGCAGCCGGGGGGCGGGGTGGCAAGAGACCCAGTACTTC. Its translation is CASSRGAGWQETQYF.

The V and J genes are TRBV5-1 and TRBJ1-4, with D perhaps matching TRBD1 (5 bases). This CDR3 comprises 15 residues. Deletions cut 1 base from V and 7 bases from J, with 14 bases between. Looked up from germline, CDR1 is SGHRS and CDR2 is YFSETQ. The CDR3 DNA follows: TGCGCCAGCAGCTTGATGGGGGGTATGGGTGAAAAACTGTTTTTT. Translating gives CASSLMGGMGEKLFF.

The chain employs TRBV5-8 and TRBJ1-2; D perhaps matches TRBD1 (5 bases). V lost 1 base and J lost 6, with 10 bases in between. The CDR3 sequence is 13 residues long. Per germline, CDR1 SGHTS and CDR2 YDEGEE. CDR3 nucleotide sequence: TGTGCCAGCAGCTTGAGGGGTGAGGATGGCTACACCTTC. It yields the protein CASSLRGEDGYTF.

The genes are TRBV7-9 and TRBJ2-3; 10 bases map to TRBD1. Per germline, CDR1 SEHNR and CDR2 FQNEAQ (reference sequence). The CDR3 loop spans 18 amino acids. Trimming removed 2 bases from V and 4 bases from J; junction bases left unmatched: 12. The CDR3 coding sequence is TGTGCCAGCAGCTTACCAATCCCGGGACAGGGGTCCCCAGATACGCAGTATTTT. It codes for CASSLPIPGQGSPDTQYF.

CDR3 in amino acids: CASSFLYTGRTRSQYF. CDR3 DNA sequence: TGTGCCAGCAGTTTCCTATATACAGGGCGGACCAGATCCCAGTACTTC. This chain joins TRBV28 and TRBJ2-5; tentatively, D is TRBD1 (6 bases). V was cut by 3 bases and J by 9 bases, with 23 bases left in between. This CDR3 comprises 16 residues. Germline assignment: CDR1 MDHEN and CDR2 SYDVKM.

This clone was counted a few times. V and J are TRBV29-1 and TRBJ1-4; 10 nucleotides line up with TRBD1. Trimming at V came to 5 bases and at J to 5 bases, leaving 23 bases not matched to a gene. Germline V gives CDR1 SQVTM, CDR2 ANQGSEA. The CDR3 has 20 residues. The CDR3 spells CSVFLPLTTGGGGKNEKLFF. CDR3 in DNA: TGCAGCGTTTTCCTCCCGCTTACGACAGGGGGCGGGGGGAAAAATGAAAAACTGTTTTTT. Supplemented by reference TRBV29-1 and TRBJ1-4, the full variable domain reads SAVISQKPSRDICQRGTSLTIQCQVDSQVTMMFWYRQQPGQSLTLIATANQGSEATYESGFVIDKFPISRPNLTFSTLTVSNMSPEDSSIYLCSVFLPLTTGGGGKNEKLFFGSGTQLSVL.

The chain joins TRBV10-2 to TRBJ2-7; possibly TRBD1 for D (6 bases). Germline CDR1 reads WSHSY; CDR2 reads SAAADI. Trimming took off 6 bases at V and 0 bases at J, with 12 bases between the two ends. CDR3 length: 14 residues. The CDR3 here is CASRSQGYSYEQYF. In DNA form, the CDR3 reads TGCGCCAGCAGATCACAGGGCTACTCCTACGAGCAGTACTTC.

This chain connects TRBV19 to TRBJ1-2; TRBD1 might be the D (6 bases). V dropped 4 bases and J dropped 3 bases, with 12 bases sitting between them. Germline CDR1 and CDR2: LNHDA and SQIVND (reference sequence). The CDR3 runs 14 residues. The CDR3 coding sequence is TGTGCCAGTAGTACCATACAGGGCGACTATGGCTACACCTTC. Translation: CASSTIQGDYGYTF.

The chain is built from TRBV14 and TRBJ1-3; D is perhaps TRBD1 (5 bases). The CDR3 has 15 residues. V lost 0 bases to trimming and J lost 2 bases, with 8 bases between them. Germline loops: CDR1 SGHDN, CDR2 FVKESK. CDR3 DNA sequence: TGTGCCAGCAGCCAAGACGGCAGGGCTGGAAACACCATATATTTT. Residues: CASSQDGRAGNTIYF.